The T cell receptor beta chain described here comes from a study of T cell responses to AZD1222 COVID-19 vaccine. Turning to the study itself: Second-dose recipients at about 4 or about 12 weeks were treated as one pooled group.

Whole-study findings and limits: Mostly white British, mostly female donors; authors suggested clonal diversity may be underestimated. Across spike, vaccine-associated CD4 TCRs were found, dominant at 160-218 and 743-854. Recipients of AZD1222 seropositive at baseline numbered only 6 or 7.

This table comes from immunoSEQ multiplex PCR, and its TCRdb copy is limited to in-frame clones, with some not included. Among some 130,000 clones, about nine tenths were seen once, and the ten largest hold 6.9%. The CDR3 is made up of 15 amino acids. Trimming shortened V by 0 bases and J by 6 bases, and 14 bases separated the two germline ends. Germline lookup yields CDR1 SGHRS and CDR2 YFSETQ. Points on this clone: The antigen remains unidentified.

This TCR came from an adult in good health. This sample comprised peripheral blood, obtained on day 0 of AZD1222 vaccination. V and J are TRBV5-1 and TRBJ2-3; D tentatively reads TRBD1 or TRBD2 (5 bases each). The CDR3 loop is CASSLGQGEGDTQYF. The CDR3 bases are TGCGCCAGCAGCTTGGGCCAGGGTGAGGGGGATACGCAGTATTTT.